This TCR beta chain was obtained from a study of blood T cells in healthy people across ages. Findings and limits, study-wide: Naive CD4+ cells and diversity were both higher in long-lived donors than in aged donors. TCR beta diversity per million T cells fell roughly linearly with age.

A J-beta primer mix and a sample-barcoded 5' primer were used in a second PCR of roughly 7 to 12 cycles. TCRdb re-called the 5' RACE reads with MiXCR, one entry per CDR3 protein. The sample shows 550,000 to 750,000 distinct CDR3 sequences, around a fifth of them seen only once. This clonotype was counted between two and nine times. Its specificity is not known. The junction differs from germline at one of its ends, possibly a read error. Germline loops: CDR1 SEHNR, CDR2 FQNEAQ (reference sequence). CDR3 length: 15 amino acids. Each sample yielded at least 6.5 million isolated PBMCs. Sequenced sample: blood. The sequence came from a man between 70 and 80 years old in good health. This rearrangement joins TRBV7-9 to TRBJ1-4; D remains ambiguous. CDR3 nucleotides: TGTACCAGCAGCTTACTGACTTCAACTAATGAAAAACTGTTTTTT. Its protein product is CTSSLLTSTNEKLFF.